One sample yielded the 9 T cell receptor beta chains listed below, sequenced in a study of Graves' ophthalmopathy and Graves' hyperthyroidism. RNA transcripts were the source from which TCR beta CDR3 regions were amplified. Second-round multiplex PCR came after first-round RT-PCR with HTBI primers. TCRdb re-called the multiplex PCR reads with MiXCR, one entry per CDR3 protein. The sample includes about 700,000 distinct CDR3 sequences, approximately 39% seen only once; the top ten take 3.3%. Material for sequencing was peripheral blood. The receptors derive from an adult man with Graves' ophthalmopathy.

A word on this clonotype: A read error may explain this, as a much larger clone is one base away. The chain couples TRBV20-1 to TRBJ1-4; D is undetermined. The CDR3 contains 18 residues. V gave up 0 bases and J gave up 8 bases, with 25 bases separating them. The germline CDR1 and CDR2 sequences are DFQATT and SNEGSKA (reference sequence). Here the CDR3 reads CSARDLGPCAEGYEKLFF. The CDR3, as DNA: TGCAGTGCTAGAGATCTCGGTCCCTGTGCAGAAGGTTACGAAAAACTGTTTTTT.

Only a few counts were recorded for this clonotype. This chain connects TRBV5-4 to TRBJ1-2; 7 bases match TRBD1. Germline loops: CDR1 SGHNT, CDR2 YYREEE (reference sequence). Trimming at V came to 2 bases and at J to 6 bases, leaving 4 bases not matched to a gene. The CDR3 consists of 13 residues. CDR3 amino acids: CASSLQGSDGYTF. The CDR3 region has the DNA TGTGCCAGCAGCTTACAGGGGAGCGATGGCTACACCTTC.

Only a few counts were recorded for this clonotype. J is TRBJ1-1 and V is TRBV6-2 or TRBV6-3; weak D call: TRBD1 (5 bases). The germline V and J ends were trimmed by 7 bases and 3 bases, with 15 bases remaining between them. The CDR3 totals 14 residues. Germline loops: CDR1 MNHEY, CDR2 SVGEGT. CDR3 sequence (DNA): TGTGCCAGCAACCCCACCGGGGGGGACACTGAAGCTTTCTTT. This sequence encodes CASNPTGGDTEAFF.

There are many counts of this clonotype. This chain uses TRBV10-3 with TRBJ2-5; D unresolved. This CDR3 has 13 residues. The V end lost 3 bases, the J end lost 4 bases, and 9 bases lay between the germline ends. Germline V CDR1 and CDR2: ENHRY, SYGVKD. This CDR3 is CAISDSPGETQYF. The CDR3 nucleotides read TGTGCCATCAGTGACAGCCCCGGAGAGACCCAGTACTTC.

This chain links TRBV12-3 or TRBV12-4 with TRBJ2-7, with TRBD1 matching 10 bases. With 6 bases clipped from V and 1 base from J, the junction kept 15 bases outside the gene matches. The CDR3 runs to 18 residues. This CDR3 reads CASSAGTGAIRKSYEQYF. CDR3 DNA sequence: TGTGCCAGCAGCGCCGGGACAGGGGCTATCCGGAAGTCCTACGAGCAGTACTTC.

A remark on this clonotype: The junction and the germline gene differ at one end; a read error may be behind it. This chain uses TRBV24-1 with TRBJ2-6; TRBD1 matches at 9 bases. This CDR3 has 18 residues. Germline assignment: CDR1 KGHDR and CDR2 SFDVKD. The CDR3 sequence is CASSLIGTGYPGANVLTF. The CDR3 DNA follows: TGTGCCAGCAGTTTGATCGGGACAGGGTACCCTGGGGCCAACGTCCTGACTTTC.

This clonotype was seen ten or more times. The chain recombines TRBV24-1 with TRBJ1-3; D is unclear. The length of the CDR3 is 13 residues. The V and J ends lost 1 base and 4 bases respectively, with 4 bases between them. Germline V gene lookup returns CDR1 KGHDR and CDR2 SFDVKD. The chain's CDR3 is CATSDFGGNTIYF. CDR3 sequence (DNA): TGTGCCACCAGTGATTTCGGGGGAAACACCATATATTTT.

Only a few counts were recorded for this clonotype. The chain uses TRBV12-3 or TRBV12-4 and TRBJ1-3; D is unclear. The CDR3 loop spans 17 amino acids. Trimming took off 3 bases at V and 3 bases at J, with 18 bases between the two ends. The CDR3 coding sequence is TGTGCCAGCAGTTTCTCGGACGGGATCGACCTTGGAAACACCATATATTTT. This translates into CASSFSDGIDLGNTIYF.

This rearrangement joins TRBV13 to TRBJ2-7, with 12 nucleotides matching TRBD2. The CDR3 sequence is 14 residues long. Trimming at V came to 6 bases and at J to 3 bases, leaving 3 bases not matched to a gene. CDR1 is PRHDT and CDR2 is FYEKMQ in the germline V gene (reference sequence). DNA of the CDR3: TGTGCCAGCAGACTAGCGGGGGGTGACTACGAGCAGTACTTC. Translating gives CASRLAGGDYEQYF.